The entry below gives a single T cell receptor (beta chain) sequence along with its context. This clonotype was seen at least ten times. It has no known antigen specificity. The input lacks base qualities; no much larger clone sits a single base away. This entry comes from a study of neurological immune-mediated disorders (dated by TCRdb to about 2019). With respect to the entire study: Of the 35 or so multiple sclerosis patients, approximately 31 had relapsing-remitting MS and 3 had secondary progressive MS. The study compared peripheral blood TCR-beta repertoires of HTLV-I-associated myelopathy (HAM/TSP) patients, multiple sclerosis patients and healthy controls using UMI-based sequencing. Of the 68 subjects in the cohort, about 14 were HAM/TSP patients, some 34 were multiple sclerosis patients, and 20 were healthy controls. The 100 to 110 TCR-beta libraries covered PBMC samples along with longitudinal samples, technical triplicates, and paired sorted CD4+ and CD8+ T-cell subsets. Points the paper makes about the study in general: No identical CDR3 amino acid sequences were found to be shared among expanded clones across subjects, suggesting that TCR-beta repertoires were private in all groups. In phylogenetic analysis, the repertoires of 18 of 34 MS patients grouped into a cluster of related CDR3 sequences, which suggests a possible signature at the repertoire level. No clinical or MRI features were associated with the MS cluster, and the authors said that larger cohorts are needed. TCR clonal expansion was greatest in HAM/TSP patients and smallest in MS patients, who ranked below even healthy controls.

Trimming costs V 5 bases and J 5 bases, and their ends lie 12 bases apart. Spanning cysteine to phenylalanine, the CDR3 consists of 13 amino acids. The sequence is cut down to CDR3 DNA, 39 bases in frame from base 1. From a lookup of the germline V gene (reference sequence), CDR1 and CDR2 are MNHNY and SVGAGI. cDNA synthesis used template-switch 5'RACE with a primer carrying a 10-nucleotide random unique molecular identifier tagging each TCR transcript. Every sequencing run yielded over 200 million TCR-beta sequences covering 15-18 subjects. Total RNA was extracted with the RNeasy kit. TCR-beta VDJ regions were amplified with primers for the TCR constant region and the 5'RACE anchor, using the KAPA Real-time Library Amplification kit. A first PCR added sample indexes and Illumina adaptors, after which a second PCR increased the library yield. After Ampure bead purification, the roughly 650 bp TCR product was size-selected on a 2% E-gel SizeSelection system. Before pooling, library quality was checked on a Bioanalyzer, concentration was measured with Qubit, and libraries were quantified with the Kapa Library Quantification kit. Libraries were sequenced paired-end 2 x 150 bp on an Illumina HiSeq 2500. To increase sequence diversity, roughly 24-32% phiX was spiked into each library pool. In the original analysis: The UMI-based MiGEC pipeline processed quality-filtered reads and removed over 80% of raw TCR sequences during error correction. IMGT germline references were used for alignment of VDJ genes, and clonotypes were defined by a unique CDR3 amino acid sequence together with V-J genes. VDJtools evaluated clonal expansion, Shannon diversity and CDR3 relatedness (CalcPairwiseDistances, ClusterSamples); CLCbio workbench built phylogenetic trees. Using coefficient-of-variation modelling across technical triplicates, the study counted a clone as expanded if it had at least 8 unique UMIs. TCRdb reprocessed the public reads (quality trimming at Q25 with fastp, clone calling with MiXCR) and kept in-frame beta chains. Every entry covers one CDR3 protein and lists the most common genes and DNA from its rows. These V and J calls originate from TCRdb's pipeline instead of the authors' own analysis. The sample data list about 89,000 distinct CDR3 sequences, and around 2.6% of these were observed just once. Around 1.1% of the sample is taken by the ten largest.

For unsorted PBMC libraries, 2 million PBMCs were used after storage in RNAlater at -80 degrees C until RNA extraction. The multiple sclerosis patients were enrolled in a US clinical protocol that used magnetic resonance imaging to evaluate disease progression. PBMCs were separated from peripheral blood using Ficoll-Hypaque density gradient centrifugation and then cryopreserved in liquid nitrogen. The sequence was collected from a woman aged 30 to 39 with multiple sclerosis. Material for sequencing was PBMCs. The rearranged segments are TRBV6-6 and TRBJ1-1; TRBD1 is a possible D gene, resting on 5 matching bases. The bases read TGTGCCAGCAGTGTGCAGGGAGGGACTGAAGCTTTCTTT. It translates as CASSVQGGTEAFF.